The 27 T cell receptor beta chains given below trace back to one sample, sequenced in a study of cytomegalovirus exposure and HLA in healthy donors. The table came from immunoSEQ multiplex PCR; TCRdb's copy has only in-frame clones and leaves some out. The data hold about 49,000 clones, with approximately 95% observed a single time. Input material: PBMCs. These receptors originate from a woman between 18 and 30 years old in good health and CMV-seropositive.

V usage is TRBV6-4 and J usage is TRBJ2-1; TRBD2 matches at 7 bases. This CDR3 has 16 amino acids. Germline V lookup: CDR1 MRHNA, CDR2 SNTAGT. V was pared by 2 bases and J by 2 bases, with 6 bases of the junction left unmatched. The CDR3 region is CASSDRTRSPYNEQFF. The CDR3 bases are TGTGCCAGCAGTGACCGGACTAGGAGCCCCTACAATGAGCAGTTCTTC.

This chain connects TRBV4-2 to TRBJ2-7; 11 nucleotides align to TRBD2. V dropped 3 bases and J dropped 3; count of bases not matched to a gene: 4. Germline V gene sequence: CDR1 LGHNA, CDR2 YNFKEQ. The CDR3 extends over 15 amino acids. The CDR3 DNA follows: TGTGCCAGCAGCCAGGGGACTAGCGGCTACTACGAGCAGTACTTC. Translation: CASSQGTSGYYEQYF.

CDR3 DNA sequence: TGTGCCAGCAGCTTGAGGGCAGGGGGTAGAGGGGCCAACGTCCTGACTTTC. Translating it yields CASSLRAGGRGANVLTF. The chain links TRBV5-8 to TRBJ2-6; 7 bases line up with TRBD1. Germline V gene lookup returns CDR1 SGHTS and CDR2 YDEGEE. V lost 1 base and J lost 4; bases outside the gene matches: 8. The CDR3 totals 17 residues.

V gene TRBV19 combines with J gene TRBJ1-1, with unresolved D. Germline V gene data show CDR1 as LNHDA and CDR2 as SQIVND (reference sequence). Deletions cut 5 bases from V and 4 bases from J, with 17 bases between. The CDR3 has 15 amino acids. The CDR3 DNA follows: TGTGCCAGTAGTCCTGACCAGACTCCGGCCACTGAAGCTTTCTTT. The encoded protein is CASSPDQTPATEAFF.

The chain has TRBV14 and TRBJ1-2; no reliable D call. This CDR3 spans 14 amino acids. Trimming left V 4 bases short and J 3 bases short, with 12 bases between. Germline CDR1 SGHDN, CDR2 FVKESK. Written as DNA, the CDR3 is TGTGCCAGCAGCCTCTGGTCCCGGGACTATGGCTACACCTTC. Protein sequence: CASSLWSRDYGYTF. The entire variable domain, with the rest obtained from reference TRBV14 and TRBJ1-2, is as follows: EAGVTQFPSHSVIEKGQTVTLRCDPISGHDNLYWYRRVMGKEIKFLLHFVKESKQDESGMPNNRFLAERTGGTYSTLKVQPAELEDSGVYFCASSLWSRDYGYTFGSGTRLTVV.

The chain recombines TRBV19 with TRBJ1-5; 7 bases are shared with TRBD1. V shed 5 bases, J shed 5 bases, and the junction held 15 bases outside the gene matches. CDR3 length equals 17 residues. CDR1 is LNHDA, CDR2 SQIVND, per germline (reference sequence). CDR3 loop: CASSLPGQIPLDQPQHF. The CDR3 nucleotides read TGTGCCAGTAGTCTCCCGGGACAGATTCCCCTCGATCAGCCCCAGCATTTT.

This clone has just one count. CDR3 protein: CASTAGGGLNQPQHF. The CDR3 DNA sequence: TGTGCCAGTACGGCAGGGGGAGGATTAAATCAGCCCCAGCATTTT. This chain links TRBV19 with TRBJ1-5; 7 bases are shared with TRBD1. J was trimmed by 4 bases and V by 7 bases; bases with no gene match: 10. CDR1 LNHDA and CDR2 SQIVND come from the germline V gene (reference sequence). CDR3 size: 15 residues.

This rearrangement joins TRBV13 to TRBJ2-1, with 11 bases that match TRBD2. The germline CDR1 and CDR2 sequences are PRHDT and FYEKMQ (reference sequence). Germline trimming cut 0 bases from V and 10 bases from J; bases unmatched to any gene: 17. The CDR3 totals 19 residues. The CDR3 sequence: CASSLGRPWGLAEVGEQFF. The DNA of the CDR3 is TGTGCCAGCAGCTTAGGCCGACCATGGGGACTAGCGGAAGTGGGGGAGCAGTTCTTC.

This chain connects TRBV5-1 to TRBJ2-5; D possibly corresponds to TRBD1 (6 bases). The germline V and J ends were trimmed by 7 bases and 5 bases, with 12 bases remaining between them. The CDR3 spans 12 residues. CDR1 and CDR2 from the germline V gene are SGHRS and YFSETQ. CDR3 residues: CASSTGMETQYF. In nucleotides, the CDR3 is TGCGCCAGCTCCACAGGGATGGAGACCCAGTACTTC.

In this sample, this clone turned up a few times. The chain joins TRBV6-5 to TRBJ1-2; 8 bases are shared with TRBD1. Germline trimming cut 8 bases from V and 4 bases from J; bases unmatched to any gene: 3. The CDR3 spans 12 residues. Germline V gene sequence: CDR1 MNHEY, CDR2 SVGAGI. CDR3 coding DNA: TGTGCCAGCTCAGGGGGCGTCTATGGCTACACCTTC. Residues: CASSGGVYGYTF.

The chain combines TRBV6-1 with TRBJ1-2; TRBD1 matches 8 bases. Germline CDR1 and CDR2: MNHNS and SASEGT. V lost 6 bases and J lost 4; bases outside the gene matches: 10. The CDR3 length is 15 residues. The CDR3 nucleotides are TGTGCCAGCAGATCCGGGACAGGAACACCCTATGGCTACACCTTC. Translation: CASRSGTGTPYGYTF.

V usage is TRBV27 and J usage is TRBJ2-1; 9 bases align to TRBD2. V gave up 4 bases and J gave up 2 bases; unmatched junction bases: 6. This CDR3 region has 16 residues. Looked up from germline, CDR1 is MNHEY and CDR2 is SMNVEV (reference sequence). For the CDR3, the DNA is TGTGCCAGCAGTTCCCAGACTAGCGGCCCCTACAATGAGCAGTTCTTC. Encoded protein: CASSSQTSGPYNEQFF.

The chain couples TRBV6-1 to TRBJ1-1; the D is unclear. Germline V gene sequence: CDR1 MNHNS, CDR2 SASEGT. This CDR3 has 13 residues. V was clipped by 2 bases and J by 0 bases, with 4 bases between them. DNA for the CDR3: TGTGCCAGCAGTGAAACACTGAACACTGAAGCTTTCTTT. Translating it yields CASSETLNTEAFF.

Comments on this clone: Other DNA sequences from this sample encode an identical CDR3 as well. V is TRBV28 and J is TRBJ2-7; 12 nucleotides line up with TRBD2. Germline values: CDR1 MDHEN, CDR2 SYDVKM. J lost 6 bases, V lost 9 bases, and 15 bases had no gene match. The CDR3 contains 16 residues. In DNA form, the CDR3 reads TGTGCCAGTAGTAACAGGGGGCTAGCGGGAGGGAGCGAGCAGTACTTC. Encoded protein: CASSNRGLAGGSEQYF.

Only one count was recorded for this clone. This chain connects TRBV28 to TRBJ1-1; D ambiguous. The germline V gene encodes CDR1 MDHEN and CDR2 SYDVKM. Trimming removed 5 bases from V and 1 base from J, with 8 bases in between. CDR3 length: 13 residues. The CDR3 coding sequence is TGTGCCAGCAGTCCGTACAGGAACACTGAAGCTTTCTTT. Residues: CASSPYRNTEAFF.

This chain uses TRBV20-1 with TRBJ2-7; D remains unclear. This CDR3 is built from 9 residues. CDR1 is DFQATT, CDR2 SNEGSKA, per germline (reference sequence). V lost 7 bases and J 3 bases, leaving 4 bases between the germline ends. CDR3 in DNA: TGCAGTGTAAACTACGAGCAGTACTTC. It is translated as CSVNYEQYF.

The chain recombines TRBV19 with TRBJ1-1; no reliable D call. Germline-derived CDR1 and CDR2 are LNHDA and SQIVND (reference sequence). The CDR3 covers 13 residues. V gave up 6 bases and J gave up 4 bases, with 12 bases separating them. The CDR3 is CASRGSRGTEAFF. CDR3 in DNA: TGTGCCAGTAGAGGGAGTCGGGGCACTGAAGCTTTCTTT.

This chain connects TRBV6-5 to TRBJ1-2; possibly TRBD1 for D (6 bases). Germline-derived CDR1 and CDR2 are MNHEY and SVGAGI. The CDR3 covers 13 residues. V dropped 6 bases and J dropped 5 bases, with 13 bases sitting between them. This chain's CDR3 is CASSPTGSYGYTF. The DNA for the CDR3 is TGTGCCAGCAGCCCGACAGGCAGTTATGGCTACACCTTC.

CDR3 region: CASSLTGRRESEQYF. The CDR3, as DNA: TGTGCCAGCAGTTTAACTGGTCGGCGGGAGAGCGAGCAGTACTTC. V gene TRBV27 combines with J gene TRBJ2-7; TRBD2 agrees at 7 bases. V lost 2 bases to trimming and J lost 6 bases; unmatched junction nucleotides: 10. Germline lookup yields CDR1 MNHEY and CDR2 SMNVEV (reference sequence). This CDR3 comprises 15 residues.

The chain recombines TRBV18 with TRBJ2-1; 11 positions match TRBD2. Per the germline V gene, CDR1 is KGHSH and CDR2 is LQKENI. V gave up 4 bases and J gave up 0 bases; unmatched junction bases: 8. This CDR3 is built from 18 residues. The CDR3 DNA sequence: TGTGCCAGCTCACGAGGGACTAGCGGCATGACCTCCTACAATGAGCAGTTCTTC. This sequence encodes CASSRGTSGMTSYNEQFF.

The chain is built from TRBV28 and TRBJ1-1; the match to TRBD1 covers 9 bases. This CDR3 contains 16 residues. The J segment lost 4 bases and the V segment lost 6 bases, leaving 12 bases of the junction unmatched. Germline V lookup: CDR1 MDHEN, CDR2 SYDVKM. DNA for the CDR3: TGTGCCAGCAGCCGACGCAGGGGACAGGGATTCACTGAAGCTTTCTTT. Translated: CASSRRRGQGFTEAFF.

This clone was seen once. The chain has TRBV6-4 and TRBJ1-1; 8 bases fit TRBD1. V shed 6 bases, J shed 1 base, and the junction held 7 bases outside the gene matches. CDR1 is MRHNA and CDR2 is SNTAGT in the germline V gene. The CDR3 totals 15 residues. The CDR3: CASSAHGTGNTEAFF. As DNA, the CDR3 is TGTGCCAGCAGCGCCCATGGGACAGGGAACACTGAAGCTTTCTTT.

CDR3 DNA: TGCGCCAGCAGCTTGGTCGCAGGTTCGAACACCGGGGAGCTGTTTTTT. It is translated as CASSLVAGSNTGELFF. The chain links TRBV5-1 to TRBJ2-2; D unclear. The CDR3 runs to 16 residues. The V end lost 0 bases, the J end lost 0 bases, and 9 bases lay between the germline ends. From germline, CDR1 is SGHRS and CDR2 YFSETQ.

The chain employs TRBV11-3 and TRBJ2-1, with unresolved D. Germline CDR1 and CDR2: SGHNT and YENEEA. V was pared by 4 bases and J by 0 bases, with 10 bases between. The length of the CDR3 is 15 residues. CDR3 nucleotide sequence: TGTGCCAGCAGCTCAGGCCGAAGCTCCTACAATGAGCAGTTCTTC. Translated: CASSSGRSSYNEQFF.

The gene calls are TRBV7-8 and TRBJ1-6, with D hard to call. Trimming pared 0 bases from V and 0 bases from J, leaving 12 bases between. CDR3 size: 18 residues. Germline V lookup: CDR1 SGHVS, CDR2 FQNEAQ. The CDR3 coding sequence is TGTGCCAGCAGCTTAGCCAGGCCCGCGAGCTCCTATAATTCACCCCTCCACTTT. The encoded protein is CASSLARPASSYNSPLHF.

The chain recombines TRBV7-2 with TRBJ2-7; 10 bases map to TRBD1. Losses at the gene ends were 5 bases for V and 7 bases for J; bases not matched to a gene: 11. CDR3 length equals 15 residues. Germline V gives CDR1 SGHTA, CDR2 FQGNSA. The CDR3 DNA follows: TGTGCCAGCAGCACGGACAGGGGGGCGGGAGAGGAGCAGTACTTC. Amino acids: CASSTDRGAGEEQYF.

The genes are TRBV15 and TRBJ2-7; D is possibly TRBD1 (6 bases). Germline V gene lookup returns CDR1 LNHNV and CDR2 YYDKDF (reference sequence). Trimming stripped 1 base from V and 4 bases from J, with 14 bases between. The CDR3 extends over 15 amino acids. The CDR3 region is CATSRAAGASYEQYF. For the CDR3, the DNA is TGTGCCACCAGCAGAGCGGCAGGGGCCTCATACGAGCAGTACTTC.